These 19 T cell receptor beta chains were all obtained from the same sample, sequenced in a study of blood T cells in healthy people across ages. Then a second PCR, running roughly 7 to 11 cycles, was carried out with a sample-barcoded 5' primer and a J-beta primer mix. TCRdb called the 5' RACE reads again in MiXCR, with one record for every CDR3 protein. The profile shows roughly 1.4 million distinct CDR3 sequences, around 59% of them singletons. The material sequenced was blood. The receptor source for this set is a man between 18 and 29 years old in good health.

The chain employs TRBV4-1 and TRBJ2-6, with TRBD1 matching over 12 bases. The CDR3 length is 16 residues. Germline V gene lookup returns CDR1 MGHRA and CDR2 YSYEKL. V lost 7 bases to trimming and J lost 3 bases; unmatched junction nucleotides: 4. The CDR3 reads CASTGTGGGGANVLTF. CDR3 DNA: TGCGCCAGCACCGGGACAGGGGGCGGTGGGGCCAACGTCCTGACTTTC.

This chain joins TRBV28 and TRBJ1-2; possibly TRBD1 for D (5 bases). Germline V gene lookup returns CDR1 MDHEN and CDR2 SYDVKM. The CDR3 covers 13 residues. The V gene lost 5 bases and the J gene lost 3 bases, with 10 bases spanning the gap. The DNA of the CDR3 is TGTGCCAGCAGTCCCCAACAGGACTATGGCTACACCTTC. Translated, it gives CASSPQQDYGYTF.

Only a few counts were recorded for this clonotype. The chain recombines TRBV20-1 with TRBJ2-3; D might be TRBD2 (5 bases). Germline CDR1 reads DFQATT; CDR2 reads SNEGSKA (reference sequence). CDR3 length equals 15 residues. Trimming removed 6 bases at V and 5 bases at J, with 21 bases between. CDR3 region: CSAPPLWGEIDTQYF. Written as DNA, the CDR3 is TGCAGTGCCCCTCCCCTCTGGGGAGAGATAGATACGCAGTATTTT.

The gene calls are TRBV11-2 and TRBJ2-7; possibly TRBD1 for D (6 bases). The V and J ends lost 0 bases and 3 bases respectively, with 12 bases between them. Germline CDR1 reads SGHAT; CDR2 reads FQNNGV. This CDR3 spans 15 amino acids. CDR3 amino acids: CASSLETGKGYEQYF. The CDR3, as DNA: TGTGCCAGCAGCTTAGAAACAGGGAAGGGCTACGAGCAGTACTTC.

This clonotype was picked up many times. The chain couples TRBV24-1 to TRBJ2-1, with D perhaps TRBD1 or TRBD2 (5 bases each). The CDR3 runs to 17 residues. V shed 4 bases and J shed 6 bases, with 21 bases lying between them. Looked up from germline, CDR1 is KGHDR and CDR2 is SFDVKD. The CDR3 region has the DNA TGTGCCACCAGTGACCCCCCGGGACCCTCCTCGAGCAATGAGCAGTTCTTC. Amino acid sequence: CATSDPPGPSSSNEQFF.

The rearrangement joins TRBV25-1 to TRBJ2-7; no reliable D call. Deletions cut 2 bases from V and 3 bases from J, with 11 bases between. Germline loops: CDR1 MGHDK, CDR2 SYGVNS. The CDR3 has 14 amino acids. CDR3 region: CASSEEYRDYEQYF. For the CDR3, the DNA is TGTGCCAGCAGTGAAGAATATAGAGACTACGAGCAGTACTTC.

The V gene is TRBV7-9, the J gene TRBJ1-2; 8 positions match TRBD1. The CDR3 is 11 residues long. The germline V gene encodes CDR1 SEHNR and CDR2 FQNEAQ (reference sequence). The V and J ends lost 11 bases and 4 bases, in that order; junction bases with no gene match: 3. The CDR3 nucleotides read TGTGCCGGGGGACAGGTCTATGGCTACACCTTC. It specifies CAGGQVYGYTF.

Of note for this clonotype: An end of the junction does not agree with germline; a read error may underlie this. This chain joins TRBV20-1 and TRBJ2-7; 7 nucleotides match TRBD1. Germline V gene data show CDR1 as DFQATT and CDR2 as SNEGSKA (reference sequence). The CDR3 is made up of 13 amino acids. This CDR3 reads CSASPGTEDEQYF. CDR3 in DNA: TGCAGCGCTAGCCCCGGGACAGAGGACGAGCAGTACTTC.

This clonotype was observed a few times. V gene TRBV4-1 combines with J gene TRBJ2-5; possible D gene TRBD1, 6 bases. Trimming took 4 bases from V and 1 from J, leaving 10 bases between them. CDR1 and CDR2 (germline): MGHRA, YSYEKL. CDR3 size: 14 residues. CDR3 coding DNA: TGCGCCAGCAGCCGAAAGACAGGCCAAGAGACCCAGTACTTC. Amino acids: CASSRKTGQETQYF.

The gene calls are TRBV30 and TRBJ2-1; tentative D call: TRBD2 (5 bases). V was cut by 3 bases and J by 0 bases, with 12 bases left in between. In germline, CDR1 is GTSNPN, CDR2 SVGIG (reference sequence). CDR3 size: 15 residues. The CDR3 sequence is CAWRPGAVSYNEQFF. The CDR3 region has the DNA TGTGCCTGGAGACCCGGAGCGGTCTCCTACAATGAGCAGTTCTTC.

Turning to this clonotype: With a much larger clone just one base away, this may be a read error. V is TRBV7-2 and J is TRBJ2-1; TRBD1 or TRBD2 may be the D gene (5 bases each). The length of the CDR3 is 15 residues. Trimming shortened V by 7 bases and J by 10 bases, and 23 bases separated the two germline ends. Per germline, CDR1 SGHTA and CDR2 FQGNSA. The CDR3 coding sequence is TGTGCCAGCAACCCTCGGGTCGGGGCCGGTAGGGAGCAGTTCTTC. Protein: CASNPRVGAGREQFF.

The CDR3 protein is CASSSLTSGRLTDTQYF. CDR3 nucleotide sequence: TGTGCCAGCAGCTCACTGACTAGCGGGAGACTTACAGATACGCAGTATTTT. The rearrangement joins TRBV7-2 to TRBJ2-3; 12 bases map to TRBD2. The V gene's germline CDR1 is SGHTA and CDR2 FQGNSA. J was trimmed by 3 bases and V by 4 bases; bases with no gene match: 8. The CDR3 has 17 residues. Together with reference TRBV7-2 and TRBJ2-3, the CDR3 gives the full variable domain: GAGVSQSPSNKVTEKGKDVELRCDPISGHTALYWYRQSLGQGLEFLIYFQGNSAPDKSGLPSDRFSAERTGGSVSTLTIQRTQQEDSAVYLCASSSLTSGRLTDTQYFGPGTRLTVL.

This clonotype was seen a few times. This CDR3 is CSATGQGNTEAFF. DNA for the CDR3: TGCAGTGCTACCGGACAGGGGAACACTGAAGCTTTCTTT. This sequence joins TRBV20-1 and TRBJ1-1, with 8 nucleotides matching TRBD1. CDR1 DFQATT and CDR2 SNEGSKA come from the germline V gene (reference sequence). The CDR3 totals 13 residues. With V trimmed by 4 bases and J by 1 base, 2 bases remained unmatched.

This chain links TRBV3-1 with TRBJ1-1, with a possible D match to TRBD1 (5 bases). Germline CDR1 is LGHDT and CDR2 is YNNKEL (reference sequence). The CDR3 covers 13 residues. Trimming removed 2 bases at V and 4 bases at J, with 8 bases between. In nucleotides, the CDR3 is TGTGCCAGCAGCCAATTTCAGGGCACTGAAGCTTTCTTT. It yields the protein CASSQFQGTEAFF. Combining the CDR3 with reference TRBV3-1 and TRBJ1-1 gives the whole variable domain DTAVSQTPKYLVTQMGNDKSIKCEQNLGHDTMYWYKQDSKKFLKIMFSYNNKELIINETVPNRFSPKSPDKAHLNLHINSLELGDSAVYFCASSQFQGTEAFFGQGTRLTVV.

The chain is built from TRBV20-1 and TRBJ2-4, with D maybe TRBD1 (5 bases). The end of the DNA is better explained by TRBJ2-5, so the J call may be wrong. Germline assignment: CDR1 DFQATT and CDR2 SNEGSKA (reference sequence). The CDR3 covers 15 residues. The DNA of the CDR3 is TGCAGTGCTAGACGTAGGGCAGGGAAAGGAGAGACCCAGTACTTC. It specifies CSARRRAGKGETQYF.

This chain joins TRBV4-2 and TRBJ2-3; 10 nucleotides line up with TRBD2. The V segment lost 2 bases and the J segment 6 bases; nucleotides outside the gene matches: 8. This CDR3 has 16 amino acids. CDR1 is LGHNA and CDR2 is YNFKEQ in the germline V gene. The CDR3 loop reads CASSQSVAGGPDTQYF. The CDR3 DNA sequence: TGTGCCAGCAGCCAATCCGTAGCGGGAGGTCCCGATACGCAGTATTTT.

The chain recombines TRBV29-1 with TRBJ1-2; 12 bases align to TRBD1. The CDR3 runs to 14 residues. Germline assignment: CDR1 SQVTM and CDR2 ANQGSEA. J lost 4 bases, V lost 7 bases, and 7 bases had no gene match. The CDR3 DNA reads as TGCAGCGCGGGGGACAGGGGGCCGAGCTATGGCTACACCTTC. Its translation is CSAGDRGPSYGYTF.

In this sample, this clonotype turned up a few times. The rearrangement links TRBV11-2 to TRBJ2-5; 7 positions match TRBD2. Germline values: CDR1 SGHAT, CDR2 FQNNGV. The CDR3 is made up of 15 amino acids. Unmatched junction bases numbered 12, after V lost 6 bases and J lost 5 bases. The DNA for the CDR3 is TGTGCCAGCAGTCCTACTGGGGGGGAGTACGAGACCCAGTACTTC. Its translation: CASSPTGGEYETQYF.

In its sample, this clonotype was seen many times. The rearrangement links TRBV11-2 to TRBJ2-5; D is unclear. The CDR3 loop spans 12 amino acids. Germline V gene data show CDR1 as SGHAT and CDR2 as FQNNGV. Trimming shortened V by 5 bases and J by 2 bases, and 6 bases separated the two germline ends. The CDR3 spells CASSGVQETQYF. The CDR3 nucleotides are TGTGCCAGCAGCGGGGTTCAAGAGACCCAGTACTTC.